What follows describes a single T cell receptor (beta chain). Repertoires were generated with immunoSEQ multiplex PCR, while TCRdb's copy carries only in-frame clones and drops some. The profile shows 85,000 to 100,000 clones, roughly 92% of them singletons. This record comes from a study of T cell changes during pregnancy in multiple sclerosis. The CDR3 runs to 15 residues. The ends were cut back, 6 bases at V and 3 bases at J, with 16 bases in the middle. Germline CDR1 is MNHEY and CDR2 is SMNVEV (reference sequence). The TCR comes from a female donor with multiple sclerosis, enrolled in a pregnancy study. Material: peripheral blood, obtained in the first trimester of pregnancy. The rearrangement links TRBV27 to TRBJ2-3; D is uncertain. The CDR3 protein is CASSSRILATDTQYF. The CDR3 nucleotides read TGTGCCAGCAGCTCTAGAATCTTAGCTACAGATACGCAGTATTTT.